A selection of T cell receptor beta chains follows, all from one sample in a study of shared clonotypes between healthy human individuals. The table came from immunoSEQ multiplex PCR; TCRdb's copy has only in-frame clones and leaves some out. The sample shows about 1.5 million clones, over 95% of them seen only once. Material: naive CD4+ T cells sorted from blood. The receptors were sampled from a man aged 25 to 45 in good health. CDR3s include the opening cysteine and the closing phenylalanine or tryptophan. A D gene is named only where the DNA matches it firmly. Clone size is stated in some rows and not others, as once, few, many or a class when expanded.

>-|TRBJ2-6|TRBV15|TRBD1
TGTGCCACCAGTAACGGACAGGGGGCGAAAGGGGCCAACGTCCTGACTTTC
CATSNGQGAKGANVLTF
>-|TRBJ1-1|TRBV19|-
TGTGCCAGTAGTATGGGGTCTGGGAGGGGGAAGAACACTGAAGCTTTCTTT
CASSMGSGRGKNTEAFF
>-|TRBJ2-3|TRBV6-6|TRBD2
TGTGCCAGCAGTTACTCGCTAGCGGGGAGCACAGATACGCAGTATTTT
CASSYSLAGSTDTQYF
>-|TRBJ2-5|TRBV9|-
TGTGCCAGCAGCGTAGAATCGGAAGGGACCCAGTACTTC
CASSVESEGTQYF
>-|TRBJ2-5|TRBV10-1|-
TGCGCCACCCGACCTATAGAGACCCAGTACTTC
CATRPIETQYF
>-|TRBJ1-5|TRBV7-8|-
TGTGCCAGCAGAAGGGACAGCAATCAGCCCCAGCATTTT
CASRRDSNQPQHF
>few|TRBJ2-7|TRBV7-3|TRBD2
TGTGCCAGCAGTACAGATGCGGGAGGGTCCTACGAGCAGTACTTC
CASSTDAGGSYEQYF
>-|TRBJ2-7|TRBV2|TRBD2
TGTGCCAGCAGCTCGGGACTAGCGGGACTCCGGGAGCAGTACTTC
CASSSGLAGLREQYF
>-|TRBJ2-1|TRBV11-2|TRBD2
TGTGCCAGCAGCTTAGGCGGGAGCTCCTACAATGAGCAGTTCTTC
CASSLGGSSYNEQFF
>-|TRBJ2-1|TRBV7-2|-
TGTGCCAGCAGCTTAGCGCCGTATGGTGATGAGCAGTTCTTC
CASSLAPYGDEQFF
>-|TRBJ2-1|TRBV7-2|TRBD2
TGTGCCAGCAGCTTAGGCGGGACTAGCGGGGGGGGTTGGCAGTTCTTC
CASSLGGTSGGGWQFF
>-|TRBJ2-5|TRBV25-1|-
TGTGCCAGCAGCCGCTTAGAGACCCAGTACTTC
CASSRLETQYF
>-|TRBJ1-2|TRBV28|-
TGTGCCAGCAGACAGGGCGGCTACACCTTC
CASRQGGYTF
>-|TRBJ1-1|TRBV9|-
TGTGCCAGCAGCGTAGTGTTACAGCCAACTGAAGCTTTCTTT
CASSVVLQPTEAFF
>-|TRBJ2-7|TRBV7-9|TRBD1
TGTGCCAGCAGCAAGGACAGGGGGCTCGACGAGCAGTACTTC
CASSKDRGLDEQYF
>-|TRBJ1-1|TRBV2|TRBD1
TGTGCCAGCAAGGACAGGGGCCCCACTGAAGCTTTCTTT
CASKDRGPTEAFF
>-|TRBJ1-4|TRBV11-2|-
TGTGCCAGCAGCCCATCGGCTAATGAAAAACTGTTTTTT
CASSPSANEKLFF
>-|TRBJ1-4|TRBV7-8|-
TGTGCCAGCAGCTTAGCAGCATATAATGAAAAACTGTTTTTT
CASSLAAYNEKLFF
>-|TRBJ2-1|TRBV18|-
TGTGCCAGCTCACCGGTAGCTAGCACGAGCTCCTACAATGAGCAGTTCTTC
CASSPVASTSSYNEQFF
>once|TRBJ1-2|TRBV7-2|-
TGTGCCAGCAGCGGCCGAGGGAGGACAGCTAACTATGGCTACACCTTC
CASSGRGRTANYGYTF
>-|TRBJ2-1|TRBV7-2|TRBD2
TGTGCCAGCAGCGCATTCCGGGACAGGGGACTAGCGGGAGGAAATGAGCAGTTCTTC
CASSAFRDRGLAGGNEQFF
>once|TRBJ2-7|TRBV11-2|TRBD2
TGTGCCAGCAGCCTGGGACTAGCGGGAGGAGGGCAGTACTTC
CASSLGLAGGGQYF
>-|TRBJ2-1|TRBV5-4|-
TGTGCCAGCAGCCCGGTTGGGGGTTTTTACAATGAGCAGTTCTTC
CASSPVGGFYNEQFF
>-|TRBJ2-3|TRBV28|-
TGTGCCAGCAGTTTATACGGGGAGACAGATACGCAGTATTTT
CASSLYGETDTQYF
>-|TRBJ2-7|TRBV6-6|-
TGTGCCAGCAGTTACTCTGGGACACGCTCCTACGAGCAGTACTTC
CASSYSGTRSYEQYF
>-|TRBJ2-6|TRBV13|-
TGTGCCAGCAGCCCACAGGGCCCTGGGGCCAACGTCCTGACTTTC
CASSPQGPGANVLTF
>-|TRBJ1-2|TRBV9|-
TGTGCCAGCAGCGTAGGGGGAGGGGCTAACTATGGCTACACCTTC
CASSVGGGANYGYTF
>-|TRBJ2-7|TRBV7-3|-
TGTGCCAGCAGCTTCTCAGGGGGGACCTACGAGCAGTACTTC
CASSFSGGTYEQYF
>-|TRBJ2-7|TRBV6-1|-
TGTGCCAGCAGTGAAGAAAAGCGATCCACCTACGAGCAGTACTTC
CASSEEKRSTYEQYF
>-|TRBJ1-2|TRBV4-3|-
TGCGCCAGCAGCCGGGGCAGGGGCGGTGGCTACACCTTC
CASSRGRGGGYTF
>-|TRBJ2-5|TRBV28|-
TGTGCCAGCAGCCCCGAAGAGACCCAGTACTTC
CASSPEETQYF
>-|TRBJ1-3|TRBV25-1|-
TGTGCCAGCACAGGGTTGGACACCATATATTTT
CASTGLDTIYF
>-|TRBJ2-7|TRBV10-2|-
TGCGCCAGCAGTGATTCCTACGAGCAGTACTTC
CASSDSYEQYF